The 14 T cell receptor beta chains listed next were all sequenced from one sample in a study of T cells in Graves' hyperthyroidism and ophthalmopathy. The CDR3 regions of TCR beta were amplified from RNA transcripts. The HTBI primer set was used in a first-round RT-PCR of the TCR CDR3. TCRdb re-derived calls from the multiplex PCR reads in MiXCR, one entry per CDR3 protein. Counted here are about 660,000 distinct CDR3 sequences, 45% occurring once; the ten biggest clones make up less than 9%. Sample: peripheral blood or thyroid tissue (not recorded which). These receptors were obtained from an adult man with Graves' disease, either hyperthyroidism or ophthalmopathy (not recorded which).

This rearrangement joins TRBV5-4 to TRBJ1-2; 7 nucleotides align to TRBD1. The CDR3 sequence is 14 residues long. The germline CDR1 and CDR2 sequences are SGHNT and YYREEE (reference sequence). V was pared by 0 bases and J by 4 bases, with 3 bases of the junction left unmatched. As DNA, the CDR3 is TGTGCCAGCAGCTTGGGGGACAGTACCTATGGCTACACCTTC. Its translation is CASSLGDSTYGYTF.

V gene TRBV6-5 combines with J gene TRBJ1-1; D is ambiguous. The V gene lost 8 bases and the J gene lost 1 base, with 11 bases spanning the gap. Per germline, CDR1 MNHEY and CDR2 SVGAGI. This CDR3 spans 13 amino acids. The CDR3 loop reads CASRFWRNTEAFF. The CDR3 region has the DNA TGTGCCAGCCGTTTTTGGCGGAACACTGAAGCTTTCTTT.

This clonotype was recorded at least ten times. The chain links TRBV29-1 to TRBJ1-1; D is possibly TRBD1 (5 bases). Trimming cost V 6 bases and J 1 base, with 9 bases left between them. CDR1 SQVTM and CDR2 ANQGSEA come from the germline V gene. CDR3 length: 12 amino acids. The CDR3 region is CSVKQANTEAFF. The CDR3 nucleotides are TGCAGCGTCAAACAGGCGAACACTGAAGCTTTCTTT.

The V and J genes are TRBV20-1 and TRBJ1-4, with 8 bases aligning to TRBD1. The CDR3 totals 16 residues. After removal of 6 bases from V and 0 bases from J, the junction contained 9 bases not matched to a gene. The germline V gene encodes CDR1 DFQATT and CDR2 SNEGSKA (reference sequence). The CDR3 region is CSAPGGSGATNEKLFF. The CDR3 region has the DNA TGCAGTGCCCCAGGGGGCAGCGGTGCAACTAATGAAAAACTGTTTTTT.

This clonotype appeared a few times. This chain joins TRBV6-5 and TRBJ1-4; 8 positions agree with TRBD1. In germline, CDR1 is MNHEY, CDR2 SVGAGI. The CDR3 totals 14 residues. V lost 4 bases to trimming and J lost 8 bases; unmatched junction nucleotides: 6. CDR3 coding DNA: TGTGCCAGCAGTTGGTCAGGGGGCAACGAAAAACTGTTTTTT. It encodes CASSWSGGNEKLFF.

The sample holds many counts of this clonotype. This chain links TRBV7-8 with TRBJ2-7; D is ambiguous. The CDR3 loop spans 12 amino acids. CDR1 is SGHVS and CDR2 is FQNEAQ in the germline V gene. V was pared by 3 bases and J by 4 bases, with 7 bases between. The CDR3 DNA reads TGTGCCAGCAGCTTCGAACCGTACGAGCAGTACTTC. Translated, it gives CASSFEPYEQYF.

This clonotype was detected only a few times. The chain has TRBV4-1 and TRBJ1-6; a possible D gene is TRBD1 (5 bases). The length of the CDR3 is 15 residues. CDR1 and CDR2 (germline): MGHRA, YSYEKL. V was shortened by 4 bases and J by 5 bases, with 12 bases between the two germline ends. The CDR3 DNA reads as TGCGCCAGCAGCCGCTCAGGGCAAGATAATTCACCCCTCCACTTT. Residues: CASSRSGQDNSPLHF.

The sample holds a few counts of this clonotype. This chain uses TRBV7-8 with TRBJ1-1; D possibly corresponds to TRBD1 (5 bases). The germline CDR1 and CDR2 sequences are SGHVS and FQNEAQ. CDR3 length: 15 amino acids. The V end was cut by 5 bases, the J end by 4 bases, with 17 bases between. The CDR3 here is CASSQLLGTGTEAFF. The DNA of the CDR3 is TGTGCCAGCAGCCAATTGCTGGGGACGGGCACTGAAGCTTTCTTT.

The rearrangement links TRBV7-2 to TRBJ1-2; 9 bases are a match to TRBD1. Germline-derived CDR1 and CDR2 are SGHTA and FQGNSA. V was clipped by 5 bases and J by 8 bases; unmatched bases: 9. The length of the CDR3 is 14 residues. The CDR3, as DNA: TGTGCCAGCAGCCCCCCGGGACAGGGCGGAGGCTACACCTTC. This sequence encodes CASSPPGQGGGYTF. The full variable domain, completed using reference TRBV7-2 and TRBJ1-2, is GAGVSQSPSNKVTEKGKDVELRCDPISGHTALYWYRQSLGQGLEFLIYFQGNSAPDKSGLPSDRFSAERTGGSVSTLTIQRTQQEDSAVYLCASSPPGQGGGYTFGSGTRLTVV.

The chain is built from TRBV29-1 and TRBJ2-3, with D hard to call. V lost 1 base and J 9 bases, leaving 11 bases between the germline ends. Germline CDR1 and CDR2: SQVTM and ANQGSEA. This CDR3 is built from 12 residues. CDR3 sequence (DNA): TGCAGCGTTGAAGCTGCCTCGCGCACGCAGTATTTT. It specifies CSVEAASRTQYF.

This clonotype was found a few times. The rearrangement uses TRBV7-9 and TRBJ2-2; perhaps TRBD2 as D (5 bases). Trimming stripped 5 bases from V and 0 bases from J, with 16 bases between. The CDR3 loop spans 17 amino acids. Germline assignment: CDR1 SEHNR and CDR2 FQNEAQ (reference sequence). CDR3 loop: CASSPRTLPSNTGELFF. CDR3 coding DNA: TGTGCCAGCAGCCCTAGGACTCTGCCATCGAACACCGGGGAGCTGTTTTTT.

About this clonotype: A read error is possible here, since a much larger clone lies one base away. The DNA of the CDR3 is TGTGCCATCAGGGGTTCAGAGAACGCCGGGGAGCTGTTTTTT. The encoded protein is CAIRGSENAGELFF. The chain carries TRBV10-3 and TRBJ2-2; D remains ambiguous. Germline V lookup: CDR1 ENHRY, CDR2 SYGVKD. The CDR3 spans 14 residues.

There are many counts of this clonotype. This rearrangement joins TRBV20-1 to TRBJ1-6, with 8 bases aligning to TRBD1. The CDR3 is 16 amino acids. V trimming: 5 bases; J trimming: 9 bases; junction bases outside the gene matches: 15. Germline V lookup: CDR1 DFQATT, CDR2 SNEGSKA (reference sequence). CDR3 residues: CSARPGQGLGSSPLHF. CDR3 in DNA: TGCAGTGCTCGCCCAGGACAGGGCCTGGGGTCTTCACCCCTCCACTTT.

As regards this clonotype: This may arise from a read error, as a much more abundant clone is one base away. The J gene is TRBJ1-3, the V gene TRBV2; no clear D. With 4 bases removed from V and 4 bases from J, the gap between germline ends came to 8 bases. CDR3 length equals 13 residues. CDR1 and CDR2 from the germline V gene are SNHLY and FYNNEI. DNA for the CDR3: TGTGCCAGCAGTGGAAATTGGGGAAACACCATATATTTT. Protein: CASSGNWGNTIYF.